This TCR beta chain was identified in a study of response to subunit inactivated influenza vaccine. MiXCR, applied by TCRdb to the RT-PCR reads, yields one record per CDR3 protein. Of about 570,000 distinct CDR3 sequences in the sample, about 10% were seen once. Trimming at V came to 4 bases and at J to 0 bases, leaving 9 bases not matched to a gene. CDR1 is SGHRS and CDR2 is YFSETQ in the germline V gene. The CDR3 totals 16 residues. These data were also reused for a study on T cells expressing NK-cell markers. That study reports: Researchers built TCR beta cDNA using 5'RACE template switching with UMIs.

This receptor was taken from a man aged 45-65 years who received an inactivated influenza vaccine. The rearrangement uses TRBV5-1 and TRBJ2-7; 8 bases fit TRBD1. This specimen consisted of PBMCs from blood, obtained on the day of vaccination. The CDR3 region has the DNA TGCGCCAGCAGCCGGAGCCCGGGACAGGACTCCTACGAGCAGTACTTC. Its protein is CASSRSPGQDSYEQYF.